Listed here are 15 T cell receptor beta chains from one sample, sequenced in a study of technical replicates of blood from a handful of donors. Assay used: immunoSEQ multiplex PCR; TCRdb lists only in-frame clones, some missing. The sample holds over 80,000 clones; about 96% are singletons and the top ten take roughly 0.33%. The sample consisted of T cells isolated from PBMCs. The receptor source for this set is a human donor in good health.

J is TRBJ2-3 and V is TRBV7-9; 8 positions match TRBD2. CDR1 SEHNR and CDR2 FQNEAQ come from the germline V gene (reference sequence). The CDR3 is 14 residues long. The V gene end was trimmed by 1 base and the J gene end by 5 bases; junction bases not matched to a gene: 2. The CDR3 region is CASSLEREKDTQYF. The CDR3 bases are TGTGCCAGCAGCTTAGAGCGGGAGAAAGATACGCAGTATTTT.

The chain recombines TRBV7-3 with TRBJ2-7, with a tentative D call TRBD1 (6 bases). CDR1 SGHTA and CDR2 FQGTGA come from the germline V gene. V lost 5 bases, J lost 5 bases, and 19 bases lay in between. CDR3 size: 15 residues. CDR3 sequence (DNA): TGTGCCAGCAGCGAATTTCAGGGGACGGCAAACGAGCAGTACTTC. Translation: CASSEFQGTANEQYF.

CDR3 in DNA: TGTGCCAGCAGCCAACCGTTCGCAGGGTTGGGCACTGAAGCTTTCTTT. Protein product: CASSQPFAGLGTEAFF. V usage is TRBV7-3 and J usage is TRBJ1-1, with D perhaps matching TRBD1 (5 bases). V was pared by 5 bases and J by 4 bases, with 20 bases between. CDR3 length: 16 amino acids. Germline V CDR1 and CDR2: SGHTA, FQGTGA.

The chain links TRBV11-3 to TRBJ2-7, with D unresolved. The CDR3 contains 12 residues. Trimming pared 1 base from V and 1 base from J, leaving 2 bases between. Looked up from germline, CDR1 is SGHNT and CDR2 is YENEEA. The CDR3 DNA sequence: TGTGCCAGCAGCTTAGTATCCTACGAGCAGTACTTC. Encoded protein: CASSLVSYEQYF.

CDR3 in amino acids: CASSLSPDREGTEAFF. The CDR3 DNA reads TGTGCCAGCAGCTTGTCTCCGGACAGGGAAGGGACTGAAGCTTTCTTT. The V and J genes are TRBV5-8 and TRBJ1-1; 8 bases align to TRBD1. Germline V gene data show CDR1 as SGHTS and CDR2 as YDEGEE. The CDR3 runs 16 residues. V lost 1 base and J lost 5; bases outside the gene matches: 10.

CDR3 DNA: TGTGCCAGCAGTTCCGCCACATCTCTCCGACAAACCTATGGCTACACCTTC. Its protein product is CASSSATSLRQTYGYTF. The chain combines TRBV28 with TRBJ1-2; D unresolved. This CDR3 contains 17 residues. Germline V lookup: CDR1 MDHEN, CDR2 SYDVKM. The V gene lost 4 bases and the J gene lost 4 bases, with 22 bases spanning the gap.

The chain couples TRBV7-2 to TRBJ2-7, with 16 bases matching TRBD2. CDR1 SGHTA and CDR2 FQGNSA come from the germline V gene. There are 15 residues in the CDR3. Germline trimming cut 5 bases from V and 6 bases from J; bases unmatched to any gene: 4. CDR3 sequence: CASSPGLAGGFEQYF. The CDR3 DNA sequence: TGTGCCAGCAGCCCGGGACTAGCGGGAGGGTTCGAGCAGTACTTC.

The chain joins TRBV7-2 to TRBJ2-3, with 9 positions matching TRBD2. The length of the CDR3 is 14 residues. The V segment lost 4 bases and the J segment 4 bases; nucleotides outside the gene matches: 3. Germline loops: CDR1 SGHTA, CDR2 FQGNSA. The CDR3 nucleotides read TGTGCCAGCAGCTGGGGACTAGCATCAGATACGCAGTATTTT. It specifies CASSWGLASDTQYF.

This clone appeared once. The chain is built from TRBV5-1 and TRBJ2-3; 11 bases fit TRBD1. The CDR3 spans 15 residues. The germline V gene encodes CDR1 SGHRS and CDR2 YFSETQ. V gave up 4 bases and J gave up 3 bases; unmatched junction bases: 4. CDR3 region: CASSGGQGETDTQYF. The CDR3 bases are TGCGCCAGCAGCGGGGGACAGGGGGAAACAGATACGCAGTATTTT.

In this sample, this clone turned up once. The chain has TRBV6-4 and TRBJ2-2; 10 bases map to TRBD2. Germline lookup yields CDR1 MRHNA and CDR2 SNTAGT. The CDR3 totals 15 residues. Trimming cost V 6 bases and J 3 bases; bases outside gene matches: 4. The CDR3 loop is CASRLLAGDTGELFF. The CDR3, as DNA: TGTGCCAGCAGACTTCTAGCGGGAGACACCGGGGAGCTGTTTTTT.

The CDR3 sequence is CASGFGIDPPLFYEQYF. Here the CDR3 DNA reads TGTGCTAGTGGTTTCGGGATCGATCCCCCCCTTTTCTACGAGCAGTACTTC. The chain carries TRBV12-5 and TRBJ2-7, with a possible D match to TRBD2 (5 bases). The CDR3 length is 17 residues. With 3 bases removed from V and 3 bases from J, the gap between germline ends came to 21 bases. Per germline, CDR1 LGHNT and CDR2 FRNRAP.

The CDR3, as DNA: TGCGCCAGCAGCCAATCCATGCGGGGGGAGTTCCTTAGCAATCAGCCCCAGCATTTT. This encodes CASSQSMRGEFLSNQPQHF. J is TRBJ1-5 and V is TRBV4-1; the D gene is possibly TRBD1 (5 bases). V was clipped by 2 bases and J by 0 bases, with 20 bases between them. Germline-derived CDR1 and CDR2 are MGHRA and YSYEKL. The CDR3 runs to 19 residues.

The chain recombines TRBV5-1 with TRBJ2-7; D might be TRBD2 (6 bases). CDR1 is SGHRS, CDR2 YFSETQ, per germline. The CDR3 length is 16 residues. Trimming shortened V by 2 bases and J by 0 bases, and 15 bases separated the two germline ends. CDR3: CASSFSPGEDSYEQYF. The CDR3 DNA reads TGCGCCAGCAGCTTTTCTCCGGGGGAGGACTCCTACGAGCAGTACTTC.

The chain links TRBV5-4 to TRBJ2-4, with D tentatively TRBD2 (6 bases). Germline V lookup: CDR1 SGHNT, CDR2 YYREEE (reference sequence). V lost 6 bases to trimming and J lost 2 bases, with 15 bases between them. There are 15 residues in the CDR3. The CDR3 region is CASTPEGRSKNIQYF. The CDR3 nucleotides are TGTGCCAGCACCCCGGAAGGGAGGTCCAAAAACATTCAGTACTTC.

The chain employs TRBV19 and TRBJ1-1; D unresolved. Trimming cost V 1 base and J 4 bases, with 10 bases left between them. Germline values: CDR1 LNHDA, CDR2 SQIVND (reference sequence). This CDR3 spans 14 amino acids. This CDR3 is CASSIALESTEAFF. CDR3 in DNA: TGTGCCAGTAGTATAGCCCTCGAGAGCACTGAAGCTTTCTTT.